The 11 T cell receptor beta chains reported below all come from one sample, sequenced in a study. TCRdb recomputed calls from the RT-PCR reads with MiXCR, one row per CDR3 protein. The profile covers about 680,000 distinct CDR3 sequences, with 13% to 15% appearing a single time and roughly 3.9% taken by the ten largest. Sequencing input: memory CD4+ T cells from blood. These receptors were obtained from a female donor in good health, serving as a healthy control.

This clonotype was picked up a small number of times. This chain links TRBV9 with TRBJ1-1, with D hard to call. The V gene's germline CDR1 is SGDLS and CDR2 YYNGEE. The CDR3 loop spans 15 amino acids. Trimming stripped 0 bases from V and 2 bases from J, with 11 bases between. This CDR3 reads CASSVGWRINTEAFF. In DNA, the CDR3 is TGTGCCAGCAGCGTAGGTTGGCGGATTAACACTGAAGCTTTCTTT.

The rearrangement uses TRBV5-1 and TRBJ1-2, with 8 nucleotides matching TRBD1. The CDR3 consists of 15 residues. With V trimmed by 4 bases and J by 4 bases, 9 bases remained unmatched. Per the germline V gene, CDR1 is SGHRS and CDR2 is YFSETQ. The CDR3 reads CASSPSGGDSYGYTF. For the CDR3, the DNA is TGCGCCAGCAGCCCCTCAGGGGGCGACAGCTATGGCTACACCTTC.

This clonotype was recorded a few times. The chain uses TRBV5-8 and TRBJ2-2, with TRBD2 as a possible D gene (5 bases). V was trimmed by 2 bases and J by 0 bases, leaving 8 bases between them. The CDR3 is 15 amino acids. Germline CDR1 reads SGHTS; CDR2 reads YDEGEE. The CDR3 DNA is TGTGCCAGCAGCTTCCACGGGGCGAACACCGGGGAGCTGTTTTTT. Translating it yields CASSFHGANTGELFF.

A few counts support this clonotype. The V call is TRBV7-9, the J call TRBJ1-2; D is uncertain. Germline values: CDR1 SEHNR, CDR2 FQNEAQ (reference sequence). V dropped 5 bases and J dropped 7 bases, with 17 bases sitting between them. The CDR3 consists of 14 residues. The CDR3 DNA reads TGTGCCAGCAGCGCCCCCTCGGCCCCAGCTGGCTACACCTTC. Translation gives CASSAPSAPAGYTF.

This chain uses TRBV11-2 with TRBJ2-1; D is ambiguous. There are 15 residues in the CDR3. V lost 4 bases, J lost 4 bases, and 14 bases lay in between. The germline V gene encodes CDR1 SGHAT and CDR2 FQNNGV. The chain's CDR3 is CASSSDPLPYNEQFF. The CDR3 coding sequence is TGTGCCAGCAGCTCCGACCCCCTACCATACAATGAGCAGTTCTTC.

The V and J genes are TRBV6-5 and TRBJ1-6; maybe TRBD1 (6 bases). Trimming removed 6 bases from V and 7 bases from J, with 19 bases in between. CDR1 is MNHEY and CDR2 is SVGAGI in the germline V gene. The length of the CDR3 is 16 residues. CDR3 nucleotides: TGTGCCAGCAGCATGGGCCTCAAGGGGGGGAATTCACCCCTCCACTTT. Translating gives CASSMGLKGGNSPLHF.

A few counts support this clonotype. This chain joins TRBV25-1 and TRBJ1-2; D unclear. V was pared by 6 bases and J by 7 bases, with 18 bases between. The CDR3 has 14 residues. The V gene's germline CDR1 is MGHDK and CDR2 SYGVNS. The CDR3 here is CASRTHGDWGGYTF. The CDR3 DNA is TGTGCCAGCAGGACGCACGGGGATTGGGGTGGCTACACCTTC.

The chain combines TRBV3-1 with TRBJ2-1; TRBD2 matches at 7 bases. Per the germline V gene, CDR1 is LGHDT and CDR2 is YNNKEL (reference sequence). The CDR3 sequence is 14 residues long. With 3 bases clipped from V and 8 bases from J, the junction kept 7 bases outside the gene matches. DNA for the CDR3: TGTGCCAGCAGCCAGGCGGGGGTAGCTTATGAGCAGTTCTTC. Amino acids: CASSQAGVAYEQFF.

The chain employs TRBV20-1 and TRBJ2-1; TRBD2 might be the D (5 bases). The CDR3 extends over 14 amino acids. CDR1 is DFQATT, CDR2 SNEGSKA, per germline (reference sequence). With 3 bases removed from V and 8 bases from J, the gap between germline ends came to 17 bases. DNA of the CDR3: TGCAGTGCTAGTTTCCCCGGGGTTCGGGATGAGCAGTTCTTC. Translated: CSASFPGVRDEQFF.

This clonotype was recorded at least ten times. The J gene is TRBJ2-3, the V gene TRBV20-1; the D is unclear. CDR3 length: 12 amino acids. Trimming left V 8 bases short and J 4 bases short, with 13 bases between. The germline V gene encodes CDR1 DFQATT and CDR2 SNEGSKA (reference sequence). This CDR3 is CSLFYTADTQYF. The DNA of the CDR3 is TGCAGTCTTTTTTACACCGCAGATACGCAGTATTTT.

V and J are TRBV15 and TRBJ2-2; 12 nucleotides align to TRBD2. V shed 1 base, J shed 5 bases, and the junction held 11 bases outside the gene matches. Germline loops: CDR1 LNHNV, CDR2 YYDKDF (reference sequence). This CDR3 spans 19 amino acids. The CDR3 sequence: CATSRARGPGTSGTGELFF. The CDR3 region has the DNA TGTGCCACCAGCAGAGCCAGGGGGCCGGGGACTAGCGGGACCGGGGAGCTGTTTTTT.